These 11 T cell receptor beta chains originate from one sample sequenced in a study of regulatory T cells in long-lasting Graves disease. Time point denoted: persistent/refractory GD, antithyroid drugs over 5 years with positive TRAb. From RNA extracted from PBMCs, the TCR library was made. In building TCR beta libraries, iRepertoire HTBI primers were used together with Arm-PCR of CDR3 regions. Each CDR3 protein is one row after TCRdb ran MiXCR on the multiplex PCR reads. The sample lists a few hundred thousand distinct CDR3 sequences, around 21% occurring once. This specimen consisted of peripheral blood mononuclear cells (PBMCs), obtained when the disease was refractory, from a patient treated with antithyroid drugs. These receptors were obtained from a female donor with Graves disease.

The rearrangement uses TRBV6-2 or TRBV6-3 and TRBJ1-5, with D maybe TRBD1 (5 bases). Trimming pared 2 bases from V and 6 bases from J, leaving 11 bases between. This CDR3 has 14 amino acids. CDR1 and CDR2 from the germline V gene are MNHEY and SVGEGT. For the CDR3, the DNA is TGTGCCAGCAGTTACACAGGCGCGAGTCAGCCCCAGCATTTT. This encodes CASSYTGASQPQHF.

This clonotype was found a few times. The rearrangement joins TRBV2 to TRBJ2-1, with D possibly being TRBD1 or TRBD2 (5 bases each). Per germline, CDR1 SNHLY and CDR2 FYNNEI. The V and J ends lost 6 bases and 12 bases respectively, with 15 bases between them. The CDR3 contains 12 residues. The CDR3 DNA sequence: TGTGCCAGCAGGGGGGTTAGAATCTCGCAGTTCTTC. Its protein product is CASRGVRISQFF. Full variable domain (missing parts from reference TRBV2 and TRBJ2-1): EPEVTQTPSHQVTQMGQEVILRCVPISNHLYFYWYRQILGQKVEFLVSFYNNEISEKSEIFDDQFSVERPDGSNFTLKIRSTKLEDSAMYFCASRGVRISQFFGPGTRLTVL.

This clonotype came up a few times. The J gene is TRBJ1-5, the V gene TRBV3-1; 7 positions match TRBD1. The V gene end was trimmed by 1 base and the J gene end by 6 bases; junction bases not matched to a gene: 0. The CDR3 spans 13 residues. Germline assignment: CDR1 LGHDT and CDR2 YNNKEL (reference sequence). CDR3: CASSQGDSQPQHF. The CDR3 DNA follows: TGTGCCAGCAGCCAAGGGGACAGTCAGCCCCAGCATTTT.

This clonotype was counted ten times or more. V and J are TRBV12-3 or TRBV12-4 and TRBJ1-2, with 8 nucleotides matching TRBD1. V lost 5 bases and J lost 7; bases outside the gene matches: 9. This CDR3 region has 14 residues. This CDR3 is CASSRPDRDVGYTF. DNA for the CDR3: TGTGCCAGCAGTCGACCGGACAGGGACGTTGGCTACACCTTC.

This clonotype was seen only a few times. This chain connects TRBV12-3 or TRBV12-4 to TRBJ2-7, with D maybe TRBD1 (5 bases). The CDR3 is made up of 13 amino acids. The V gene lost 3 bases and the J gene lost 5 bases, with 11 bases spanning the gap. The DNA of the CDR3 is TGTGCCAGCAGTTTGGCTAGGGGTCACGAGCAGTACTTC. This sequence encodes CASSLARGHEQYF.

This clonotype has at least ten counts. The V call is TRBV20-1, the J call TRBJ1-5; TRBD1 aligns across 9 bases. Trimming cost V 3 bases and J 4 bases; bases outside gene matches: 4. The V gene's germline CDR1 is DFQATT and CDR2 SNEGSKA (reference sequence). The CDR3 runs to 14 residues. The CDR3 nucleotides read TGCAGTGCTAGGTGGACAGGGGTGAATCAGCCCCAGCATTTT. It is translated as CSARWTGVNQPQHF.

This clonotype was seen ten or more times. This sequence joins TRBV7-9 and TRBJ2-5; 10 bases fit TRBD2. V gave up 5 bases and J gave up 5 bases; unmatched junction bases: 8. Germline values: CDR1 SEHNR, CDR2 FQNEAQ (reference sequence). The CDR3 has 15 residues. CDR3 loop: CASSPPLAGVETQYF. DNA of the CDR3: TGTGCCAGCAGCCCGCCGCTAGCGGGAGTTGAGACCCAGTACTTC.

This clonotype was seen a few times. The chain is built from TRBV6-2 or TRBV6-3 and TRBJ2-7; a weak D match, TRBD1 (5 bases). V lost 5 bases and J 5 bases, leaving 16 bases between the germline ends. Germline CDR1 is MNHEY and CDR2 is SVGEGT. This CDR3 comprises 14 residues. CDR3: CASSRDDRSHEQYF. The CDR3 DNA reads TGTGCCAGCAGTCGCGACGACAGATCTCACGAGCAGTACTTC.

The chain joins TRBV5-6 to TRBJ1-2, with a weak D call TRBD1 (6 bases). The CDR3 extends over 15 amino acids. The V end was cut by 2 bases, the J end by 1 base, with 12 bases between. The germline V gene has CDR1 SGHDT and CDR2 YYEEEE. The chain's CDR3 is CASSFPGTLNYGYTF. CDR3 coding DNA: TGTGCCAGCAGCTTTCCCGGGACACTTAACTATGGCTACACCTTC.

This clonotype was recorded at least ten times. This chain connects TRBV27 to TRBJ1-2, with 8 bases fitting TRBD1. V lost 3 bases to trimming and J lost 4 bases; unmatched junction nucleotides: 10. The CDR3 loop spans 16 amino acids. CDR1 is MNHEY and CDR2 is SMNVEV in the germline V gene (reference sequence). The CDR3 here is CASSFSTGDIFYGYTF. The CDR3 DNA reads TGTGCCAGCAGTTTTTCGACAGGGGATATTTTCTATGGCTACACCTTC.

This clonotype was recorded a few times. V is TRBV6-1 and J is TRBJ1-1; D perhaps matches TRBD1 (5 bases). CDR1 and CDR2 from the germline V gene are MNHNS and SASEGT. The CDR3 totals 13 residues. Trimming pared 5 bases from V and 8 bases from J, leaving 15 bases between. The DNA for the CDR3 is TGTGCCAGCAGTCCGAACAGGATTTCGGAAGCTTTCTTT. This encodes CASSPNRISEAFF.